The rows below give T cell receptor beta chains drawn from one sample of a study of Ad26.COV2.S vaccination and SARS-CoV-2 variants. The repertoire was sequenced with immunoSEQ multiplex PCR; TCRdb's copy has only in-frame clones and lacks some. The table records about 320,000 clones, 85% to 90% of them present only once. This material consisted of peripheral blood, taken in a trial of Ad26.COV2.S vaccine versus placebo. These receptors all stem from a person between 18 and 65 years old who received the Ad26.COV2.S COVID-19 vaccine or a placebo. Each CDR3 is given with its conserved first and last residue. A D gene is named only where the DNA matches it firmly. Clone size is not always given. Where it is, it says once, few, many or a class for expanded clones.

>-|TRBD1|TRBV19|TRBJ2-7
TGTGCCAGTAGTATAGTGAGGGGGCGCGGCCACGAGCAGTACTTC
CASSIVRGRGHEQYF
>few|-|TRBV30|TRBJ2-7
TGTGCCTGGAGTCCTTCCCCCTACGAGCAGTACTTC
CAWSPSPYEQYF
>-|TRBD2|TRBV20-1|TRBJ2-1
TGCAGTGCTAGTATCTCTAGCGGGGGGGGAGAGCAGTTCTTC
CSASISSGGGEQFF
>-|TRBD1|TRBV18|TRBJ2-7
TGTGCCAGCTCACCGGGACAGAATTACGAGCAGTACTTC
CASSPGQNYEQYF
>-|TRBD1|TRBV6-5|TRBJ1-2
TGTGCCAGCAGTTACCAGGGACAGGGGGAACAGGGCTACACCTTC
CASSYQGQGEQGYTF
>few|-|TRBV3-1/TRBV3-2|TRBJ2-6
TGTGCCAGCAGCCAAGGGGCGGCCTCTGGGGCCAACGTCCTGACTTTC
CASSQGAASGANVLTF
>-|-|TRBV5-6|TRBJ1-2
TGTGCCAGCAGCATAAACAGGGTGAGGACCTTC
CASSINRVRTF
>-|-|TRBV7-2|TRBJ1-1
TGTGCCAGCAGCTTCAGAAGGAACACTGAAGCTTTCTTT
CASSFRRNTEAFF
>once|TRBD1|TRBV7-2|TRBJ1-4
TGTGCCAGCAGCTCGCTAGGGGGCGCAGGAACTAATGAAAAACTGTTTTTT
CASSSLGGAGTNEKLFF
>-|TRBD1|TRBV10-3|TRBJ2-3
TGTGCCATCAGCGGACAGGGGTTAGATACGCAGTATTTT
CAISGQGLDTQYF
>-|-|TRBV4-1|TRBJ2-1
TGCGCCAGCAGCCAAGATCGGTTCGCGGAGGGGCGAGACAATGAGCAGTTCTTC
CASSQDRFAEGRDNEQFF
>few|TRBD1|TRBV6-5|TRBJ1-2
TGTGCCAGCAGCGCAGGGGGTGGCTACACCTTC
CASSAGGGYTF
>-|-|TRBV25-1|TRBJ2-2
TGTGCCAGCAGTGACCCGCGAGCAGGGACCGGGGAGCTGTTTTTT
CASSDPRAGTGELFF
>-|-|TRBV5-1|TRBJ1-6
TGCGCCAGCAGCTTCGGGGACTTTTCACCCCTCCACTTT
CASSFGDFSPLHF
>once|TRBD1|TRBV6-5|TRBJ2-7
TGTGCCAGCAGTTACTCCGGACAGGGCCACCACGAGCAGTACTTC
CASSYSGQGHHEQYF
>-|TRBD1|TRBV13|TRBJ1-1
TGTGCCAGCAGCCACAGGGGTTTCAACACTGAAGCTTTCTTT
CASSHRGFNTEAFF
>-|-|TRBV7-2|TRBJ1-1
TGTGCCAGCAGCTTCGCCGGGCCGCTGGGAACTGAAGCTTTCTTT
CASSFAGPLGTEAFF
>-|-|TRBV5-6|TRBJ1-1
TGTGCCAGCAGCCCGTCCGTCTATCGTAAGGGGGGCACTGAAGCTTTCTTT
CASSPSVYRKGGTEAFF
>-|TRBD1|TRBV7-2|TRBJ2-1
TGTGCCAGCACCCTGGGACAGGGGGCCTACAATGAGCAGTTCTTC
CASTLGQGAYNEQFF
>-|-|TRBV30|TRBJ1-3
TGTGCCTGGAGAGTAGGCAACTCTGGAAACACCATATATTTT
CAWRVGNSGNTIYF
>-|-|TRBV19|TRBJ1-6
TGTGCCAGTAGTATTGGGGGCGCTCGCTCACCCCTCCACTTT
CASSIGGARSPLHF
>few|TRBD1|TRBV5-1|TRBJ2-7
TGCGCCAGCAGCCGGGACAGGGGATACGAGCAGTACTTC
CASSRDRGYEQYF
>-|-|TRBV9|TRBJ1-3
TGTGCCAGCAGCGTCTGGGCTGGAAACACCATATATTTT
CASSVWAGNTIYF
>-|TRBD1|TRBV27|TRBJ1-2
TGTGCCAGCAGTAAGCCGGGACAGGGGTATGGCTACACCTTC
CASSKPGQGYGYTF
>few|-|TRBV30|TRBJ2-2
TGTGCCTGGAGTGTGATAGTGAACACCGGGGAGCTGTTTTTT
CAWSVIVNTGELFF
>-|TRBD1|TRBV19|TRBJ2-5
TGTGCCAGTAGTATCGGACAGGGGAGTTGGGAGACCCAGTACTTC
CASSIGQGSWETQYF
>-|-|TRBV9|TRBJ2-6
TGTGCCAGCAGCGTAGTGGGGTCCGGGGCCAACGTCCTGACTTTC
CASSVVGSGANVLTF
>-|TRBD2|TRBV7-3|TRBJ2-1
TGTGCCAGCAGCTTAACGACTCTAGCGGGGGGCCGGAATGAGCAGTTCTTC
CASSLTTLAGGRNEQFF
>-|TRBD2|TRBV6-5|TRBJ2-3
TGTGCCAGCCTTTCTAGCGGGGGGCGATCGATGCAGTATTTT
CASLSSGGRSMQYF
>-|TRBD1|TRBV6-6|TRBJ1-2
TGTGCCAGCAGTTACTTAGGGGGCGCGGAGTATGGCTACACCTTC
CASSYLGGAEYGYTF
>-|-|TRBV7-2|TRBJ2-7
TGTGCCAGCAGCTTAAACCCCTCCTACGAGCAGTACTTC
CASSLNPSYEQYF
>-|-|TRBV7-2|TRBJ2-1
TGTGCCAGCAGCTTAGGTGGGCAGCAAAACAATGAGCAGTTCTTC
CASSLGGQQNNEQFF
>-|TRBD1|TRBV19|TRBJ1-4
TGTGCCAGTAGTGCAAGGGGGCGAGCTTTGACCGCAACTAATGAAAAACTGTTTTTT
CASSARGRALTATNEKLFF
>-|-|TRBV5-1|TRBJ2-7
TGCGCCAGCAGCCCCGCTTGGGGGGCCTACGAGCAGTACTTC
CASSPAWGAYEQYF
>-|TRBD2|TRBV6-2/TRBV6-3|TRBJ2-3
TGTGCCAGCAGTCATACTAGCGGGGGGCCTTCTAGCACAGATACGCAGTATTTT
CASSHTSGGPSSTDTQYF
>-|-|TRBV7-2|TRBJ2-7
TGTGCCAGCAGCCCACGAACTTCCCACGAGCAGTACTTC
CASSPRTSHEQYF
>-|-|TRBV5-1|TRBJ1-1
TGCGCCAGCAGCTTGGGGGACAACACTGAAGCTTTCTTT
CASSLGDNTEAFF
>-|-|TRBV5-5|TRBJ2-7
TGTGCCAGCAGCCCACCGCTCCCCCTTGTACCCGAGCAGTACTTC
CASSPPLPLVPEQYF
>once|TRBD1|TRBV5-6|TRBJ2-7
TGTGCCAGCAGCTCAGCCCGGGACAGGGACCTCTACGAGCAGTACTTC
CASSSARDRDLYEQYF
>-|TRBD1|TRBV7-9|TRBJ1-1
TGTGCCAGCAGCTATAAAACAGGGGTGCAGGCTTTCTTT
CASSYKTGVQAFF
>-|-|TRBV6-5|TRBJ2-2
TGTGCCAGTTCTTGGGACGTAAACACCGGGGAGCTGTTTTTT
CASSWDVNTGELFF
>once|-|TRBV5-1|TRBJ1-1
TGCGCCAGCAGCTCCCCGGGGGGGACTGAAGCTTTCTTT
CASSSPGGTEAFF
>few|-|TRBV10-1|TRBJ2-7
TGCGCCAGCAGTGAGTTCAGACGACAAACCTACGAGCAGTACTTC
CASSEFRRQTYEQYF
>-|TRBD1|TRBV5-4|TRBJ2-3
TGTGCCAGCAGCCCCCGGACAGGGGAAAGCACAGATACGCAGTATTTT
CASSPRTGESTDTQYF